This T cell receptor (beta chain) was profiled in a study of T cells in Graves' hyperthyroidism and ophthalmopathy (dated by TCRdb to the late 2010s). Context from the whole study: Peripheral blood was sampled at the time of initial diagnosis, prior to any treatment. Whether ophthalmopathy could be predicted prospectively was tested in an independent validation cohort made up of 18 to 20 hyperthyroidism patients plus 17 patients who later progressed to ophthalmopathy. To identify TCR V-J signatures that set the groups apart, the researchers used a discovery cohort of roughly 100 patients, made up of under 50 with Graves' ophthalmopathy and approximately 57 with stable Graves' hyperthyroidism. According to the paper, TCR Vbeta CDR3 sequencing was carried out on over 130 peripheral blood samples, which came from 40 to 45 ophthalmopathy, 70 to 80 hyperthyroidism and approximately 17 progressor patients. The 95 to 100 discovery patients were randomly divided into training and test sets at a 7:3 ratio. After blood sampling, hyperthyroidism patients were treated with methimazole at a starting dose of 30 mg daily, and ophthalmopathy patients were treated with high-dose intravenous methylprednisolone. The study also compared thyroid tissue and blood T-cell repertoires from five or six Graves' hyperthyroidism patients. The research as a whole found: No statistical method was used to set the sample size in advance, and investigators knew the group allocation. Most expanded thyroid clonotypes (frequency above 0.001) were also detected in blood, suggesting blood repertoires may reflect thyroid immune responses. Ophthalmopathy was separated from stable hyperthyroidism by a 13 V-J signature model, with just over 85% sensitivity and about 81% specificity obtained in cross-validation and 80%/75% obtained in testing. During validation, the model predicted progression to ophthalmopathy a median of about 6.3 months ahead of onset, with more than 55% sensitivity and more than 72% specificity.

The hyperthyroidism patients were between 18 and 65 years old and newly diagnosed, with a disease duration of less than 2 months. Any patient with an uncontrolled infection, another autoimmune disease, pregnancy or lactation was excluded. Diagnoses relied on clinical symptoms, serum thyroxine and TRAb, thyroid ultrasound and orbital computed tomography. Blood from progressor patients was collected at the time of first diagnosis with hyperthyroidism, before any ophthalmopathy symptoms had appeared. PBMCs were separated from roughly 9.6 ml of fresh peripheral blood using Ficoll-Paque density gradient centrifugation. Progressor patients were first diagnosed with Graves' hyperthyroidism and then developed ophthalmopathy during follow-up. Trizol reagent was used to extract total RNA, and RNA quality was then checked on an Agilent 2100 Bioanalyzer. V gives up 10 bases and J gives up 2 bases, and the segment between their germline ends measures 18 bases. The germline V gene supplies CDR1 MDHEN and CDR2 SYDVKM. The CDR3, cysteine through phenylalanine, is 14 amino acids long. This entry keeps only the CDR3 DNA: 42 bases, framed from base 1.

This clonotype has at least ten counts. What this receptor recognizes is not known. No clone much larger than this one lies a single base away; base qualities are absent. The TCR beta CDR3 regions were amplified from the RNA transcripts. The TCR CDR3 was subjected to a first round of RT-PCR using the HTBI primer set and the Qiagen OneStep RT-PCR kit. Libraries were constructed in a second round of multiplex PCR, after which size selection and purification were performed. Sequencing of the libraries was done on an Illumina HiSeq2000 using paired-end 100 bp reads. As for the authors' bioinformatics: SOAPnuke was used to process the raw data, with reads discarded if the reads contained adapters or uncalled bases, had a mean Phred below 15, or lacked an exact constant-primer or identifier match. COPE v1.2.5 was used to merge high-quality paired reads, and clonotypes were defined as unique nucleotide sequences. MiTCR v1.1 was used to align the clonotypes against IMGT TRBV, TRBD and TRBJ reference segments. Analysis was restricted to V-J combinations with a frequency above 0.0001, which covered roughly 99% of repertoires. The TCS score was defined as F50 (clonal expansion) divided by E x V (chaos), with BLOSUM62-based TCRdist calculated between CDR3 peptides within each V-J. Welch's t-statistics and random forest reduced approximately 520 V-J features to fewer than 15, which were used in a naive Bayes classifier (R e1071). In-frame beta chains were kept once TCRdb had trimmed the public reads at Q25 with fastp and called clones with MiXCR. CDR3 protein duplicates are merged, each entry listing the most common genes and DNA. These V and J calls originate from TCRdb's pipeline instead of the authors' own analysis. The table for this sample lists around 350,000 distinct CDR3 sequences; about a sixth of them were counted only once. Roughly 26% of the sample comes from the top ten.

Sequenced: blood. The receptor was derived from a woman aged 18-30 years with Graves' hyperthyroidism that later progressed to Graves' ophthalmopathy. This receptor chain uses TRBV28 and TRBJ2-7, with no confident D gene call. The bases read TGTGCCACCGAACGCCCCCGACGGGCCTACGAGCAGTACTTC. Translated, this is CATERPRRAYEQYF.